This T cell receptor beta chain derives from a study of identical twins. This clonotype was picked up a small number of times. TCRdb reanalysed the 5' RACE reads using MiXCR and keeps one entry per CDR3 protein. Of 450,000 to 500,000 distinct CDR3 sequences listed, roughly an eighth are singletons. The CDR3 is 12 amino acids. Germline V lookup: CDR1 LGHNA, CDR2 YNFKEQ. Trimming cost V 1 base and J 7 bases, with 4 bases left between them. In addition, the sample was reused for a study of yellow fever vaccine responses in identical twins.

Material for sequencing was CD4+ T cells sorted from blood. The sequence came from a woman between 18 and 30 years old in good health. The rearrangement links TRBV4-2 to TRBJ1-4; D gene ambiguous. The CDR3 sequence is CASSQVSEKLFF. CDR3 sequence (DNA): TGTGCCAGCAGCCAAGTTTCTGAAAAACTGTTTTTT.